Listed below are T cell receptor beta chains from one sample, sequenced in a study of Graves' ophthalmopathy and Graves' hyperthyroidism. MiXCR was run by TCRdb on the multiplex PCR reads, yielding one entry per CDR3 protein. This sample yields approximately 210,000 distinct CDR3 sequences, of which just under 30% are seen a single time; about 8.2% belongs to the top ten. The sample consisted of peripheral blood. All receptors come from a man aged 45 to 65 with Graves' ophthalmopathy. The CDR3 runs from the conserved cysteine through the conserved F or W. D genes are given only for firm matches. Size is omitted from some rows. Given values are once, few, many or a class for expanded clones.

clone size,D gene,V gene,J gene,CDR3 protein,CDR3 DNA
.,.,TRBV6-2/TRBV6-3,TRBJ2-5,CASSYRTDGTQYF,TGTGCCAGCAGTTACAGGACAGACGGGACCCAGTACTTC
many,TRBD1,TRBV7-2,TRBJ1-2,CASSPTGGDNYGYTF,TGTGCCAGCAGTCCGACAGGGGGCGACAACTATGGCTACACCTTC
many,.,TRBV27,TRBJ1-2,CASTTTGDNYGYTF,TGTGCCAGCACTACAACCGGGGATAACTATGGCTACACCTTC
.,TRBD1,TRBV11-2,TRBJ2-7,CASSKLPGQGAYSEQYF,TGTGCCAGCAGCAAACTTCCGGGACAGGGGGCGTATAGCGAGCAGTACTTC
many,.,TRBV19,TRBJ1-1,CASSSDTDTEAFF,TGTGCCAGTAGTTCTGATACGGACACTGAAGCTTTCTTT
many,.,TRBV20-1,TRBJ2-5,CSARVGRKETQYF,TGCAGTGCTAGAGTGGGCAGAAAAGAGACCCAGTACTTC
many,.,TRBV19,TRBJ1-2,CASSIAGINYGYTF,TGTGCCAGTAGTATAGCAGGCATTAACTATGGCTACACCTTC
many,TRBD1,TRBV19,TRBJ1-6,CASSIDTGQFQDNSPLHF,TGTGCCAGTAGTATAGATACGGGACAGTTCCAAGATAATTCACCCCTCCACTTT
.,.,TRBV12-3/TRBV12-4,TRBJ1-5,CASSLSQGNQPQHF,TGTGCCAGCAGTTTAAGTCAGGGCAATCAGCCCCAGCATTTT
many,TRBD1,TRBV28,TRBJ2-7,CASSFPPGQGSYEQYF,TGTGCCAGCAGTTTCCCACCGGGACAGGGGTCTTACGAGCAGTACTTC
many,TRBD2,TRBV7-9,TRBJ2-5,CASSSSTAGGPRRETQYF,TGTGCCAGCAGCTCAAGCACGGCGGGAGGGCCCCGGAGAGAGACCCAGTACTTC
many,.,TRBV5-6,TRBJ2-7,CASSLLGAIYEQYF,TGTGCCAGCAGCTTGTTAGGGGCAATTTACGAGCAGTACTTC
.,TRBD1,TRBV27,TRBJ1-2,CASSFRGPRGGYTF,TGTGCCAGCAGTTTCAGGGGGCCAAGGGGTGGCTACACCTTC
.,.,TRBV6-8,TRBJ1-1,CASPTEAFF,TGTGCCAGTCCAACTGAAGCTTTCTTT
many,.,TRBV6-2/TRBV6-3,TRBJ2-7,CASSRRLTYEQYF,TGTGCCAGCAGCCGGAGGCTAACCTACGAGCAGTACTTC
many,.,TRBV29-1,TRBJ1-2,CSVEDLGGRGYTF,TGCAGCGTTGAAGATCTAGGGGGGCGAGGCTACACCTTC
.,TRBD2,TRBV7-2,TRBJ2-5,CASTPGLTQETQYF,TGTGCCAGCACCCCGGGACTAACCCAAGAGACCCAGTACTTC
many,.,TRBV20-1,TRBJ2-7,CSAPQASYEQYF,TGCAGTGCTCCGCAGGCCAGCTACGAGCAGTACTTC
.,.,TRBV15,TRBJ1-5,CATSRVTVSNQPQHF,TGTGCCACCAGCAGGGTGACTGTGAGCAATCAGCCCCAGCATTTT
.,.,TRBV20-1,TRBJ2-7,CSAIDLGRPSREQYF,TGCAGTGCGATCGACCTCGGGAGACCCTCTAGGGAGCAGTACTTC
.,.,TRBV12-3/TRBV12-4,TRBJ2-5,CASSPGPETQYF,TGTGCCAGCAGCCCAGGACCAGAGACCCAGTACTTC
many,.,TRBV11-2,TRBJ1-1,CASSLLEGTEAFF,TGTGCCAGCAGCCTCCTGGAGGGCACTGAAGCTTTCTTT
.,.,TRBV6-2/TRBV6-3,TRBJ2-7,CASSYSANRADHGEQYF,TGTGCCAGCAGTTACTCGGCAAACCGGGCGGATCACGGTGAGCAGTACTTC
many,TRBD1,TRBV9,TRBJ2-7,CASGQGYLNEQYF,TGTGCCAGCGGACAGGGTTACCTAAACGAGCAGTACTTC
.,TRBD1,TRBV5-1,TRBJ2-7,CASSPRDRDHEQYF,TGCGCCAGCAGCCCCCGGGACAGGGACCACGAGCAGTACTTC
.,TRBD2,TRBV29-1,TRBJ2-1,CSVEAGRVNNEQFF,TGCAGCGTTGAAGCCGGGAGGGTGAACAATGAGCAGTTCTTC
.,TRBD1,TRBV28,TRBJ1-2,CASSLLGGEGYTF,TGTGCCAGCAGTTTATTAGGGGGCGAGGGCTACACCTTC
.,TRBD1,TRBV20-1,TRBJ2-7,CSAGGQGHEQYF,TGCAGTGCTGGCGGACAGGGCCACGAGCAGTACTTC
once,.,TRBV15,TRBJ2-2,CATSRDSGARTGELFF,TGTGCCACCAGCAGAGATTCAGGGGCGCGGACCGGGGAGCTGTTTTTT
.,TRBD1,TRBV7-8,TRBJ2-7,CASSTRDRGDEQYF,TGTGCCAGCAGCACCCGGGACAGGGGGGACGAGCAGTACTTC
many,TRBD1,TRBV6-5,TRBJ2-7,CASSYSPGQKYEQYF,TGTGCCAGCAGCTACTCTCCGGGACAGAAATACGAGCAGTACTTC
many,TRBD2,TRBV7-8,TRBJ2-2,CASSFNSGRPPGELFF,TGTGCCAGCAGCTTTAATAGCGGGAGACCCCCCGGGGAGCTGTTTTTT
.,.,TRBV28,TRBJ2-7,CASSLLDSYEQYF,TGTGCCAGCAGTTTGTTGGACAGCTACGAGCAGTACTTC
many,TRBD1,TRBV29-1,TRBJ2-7,CSVEAGTGDLNSYEQYF,TGCAGCGTTGAAGCCGGGACAGGGGACCTAAACTCCTACGAGCAGTACTTC
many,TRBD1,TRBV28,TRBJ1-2,CASSPVPGTGVYGYTF,TGTGCCAGCAGTCCCGTGCCTGGGACAGGGGTCTATGGCTACACCTTC
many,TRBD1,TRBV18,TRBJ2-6,CASSPRGQAVSGANVLTF,TGTGCCAGCTCACCTCGCGGACAGGCAGTCTCTGGGGCCAACGTCCTGACTTTC
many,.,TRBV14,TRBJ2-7,CASSQVRGGPVADEQYF,TGTGCCAGCAGCCAAGTCCGGGGTGGTCCCGTCGCGGACGAGCAGTACTTC
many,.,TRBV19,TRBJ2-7,CASARAQGSREQYF,TGTGCCAGCGCCCGTGCGCAGGGCTCGAGGGAGCAGTACTTC
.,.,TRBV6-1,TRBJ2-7,CATLDQTAYEQYF,TGTGCCACCCTGGATCAGACGGCCTACGAGCAGTACTTC
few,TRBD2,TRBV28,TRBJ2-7,CASKLAGGLYEQYF,TGTGCCAGCAAACTAGCGGGAGGCCTCTACGAGCAGTACTTC
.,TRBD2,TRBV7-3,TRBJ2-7,CASSFFRGSTSYEQYF,TGTGCCAGCAGCTTCTTTCGCGGGAGCACCTCCTACGAGCAGTACTTC
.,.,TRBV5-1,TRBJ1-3,CASSLGYSGNTIYF,TGCGCCAGCAGCTTGGGTTACTCTGGAAACACCATATATTTT
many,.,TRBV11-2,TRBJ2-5,CASSLDRLSETQYF,TGTGCCAGCAGCTTAGATCGGCTTTCAGAGACCCAGTACTTC
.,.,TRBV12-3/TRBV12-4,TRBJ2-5,CASVITGLETQYF,TGTGCCAGCGTAATTACAGGGTTGGAGACCCAGTACTTC
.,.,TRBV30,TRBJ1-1,CAWRDCDEAFF,TGTGCCTGGAGAGACTGTGATGAAGCTTTCTTT
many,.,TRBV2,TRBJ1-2,CASSEYGDGYGYTF,TGTGCCAGCAGTGAATATGGGGATGGATATGGCTACACCTTC
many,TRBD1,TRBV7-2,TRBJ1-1,CASSPRQGPTEAFF,TGTGCCAGCAGCCCCCGACAGGGGCCCACTGAAGCTTTCTTT
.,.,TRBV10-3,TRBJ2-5,CAIAPSQETQYF,TGTGCCATCGCCCCAAGTCAAGAGACCCAGTACTTC
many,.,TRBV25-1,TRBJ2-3,CASSVGASGYTQYF,TGTGCCAGCAGTGTAGGCGCCTCGGGATATACGCAGTATTTT
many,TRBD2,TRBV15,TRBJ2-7,CATRERLAASYEQYF,TGTGCCACCAGAGAAAGACTAGCGGCCTCCTACGAGCAGTACTTC
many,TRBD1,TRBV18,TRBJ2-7,CASSPRGQGIYEQYF,TGTGCCAGCTCACCTAGGGGACAGGGGATCTACGAGCAGTACTTC
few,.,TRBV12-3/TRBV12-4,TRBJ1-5,CASSFVYSNQPQHF,TGTGCCAGCAGTTTTGTTTATAGCAATCAGCCCCAGCATTTT
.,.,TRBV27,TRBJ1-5,CASSLNHLNQPQHF,TGTGCCAGCAGTTTAAATCATCTCAATCAGCCCCAGCATTTT